The TCR beta chain under discussion was sequenced for a study of CD4 and CD8 cells across lung adenocarcinoma regions. TCRdb called the PCR reads again in MiXCR, with one record for every CDR3 protein. The repertoire holds around 25,000 distinct CDR3 sequences, with roughly half as singletons. Samples came from patients with localized non-small cell lung adenocarcinoma. Germline loops: CDR1 MNHEY, CDR2 SMNVEV (reference sequence). The CDR3 extends over 13 amino acids. This clonotype was recorded at least ten times. It may be a read error: a sequence one base away is much more abundant. Material: CD8+ T cells from the center of a lung tumor. The sequence was collected from a male donor with lung adenocarcinoma. The CD4 and CD8 labels of this study may be unreliable. The V call is TRBV27, the J call TRBJ2-1, with TRBD2 identical over 7 bases. The DNA end is a closer match to TRBJ2-7, so the J assignment may be wrong. CDR3 bases: TGTGCCAGCAGTAGGCTAGCGGACAATGAGCAGTACTTC. Its translation: CASSRLADNEQYF.